The 29 T cell receptor beta chains below all came from one sample that was sequenced in a study of human T cells and chemical hapten exposure. From the RACE reads, TCRdb called clonotypes with MiXCR, one entry per CDR3 protein. The sample has fewer than 150,000 distinct CDR3 sequences; roughly 13% are singletons. Regarding time point: pre-sensitization, week 0. Treatment meaning: therapeutic diphenylcyclopropenone sensitization with weekly scalp DPC. Sequenced material: whole blood, taken in connection with sensitization to the hapten diphenylcyclopropenone (DPC). These receptors came from a woman in her late teens or twenties with alopecia areata. Some clones in this sample may be carry-over from other donors' samples.

The CDR3, as DNA: TGTGCCAGCAGTAGGGGTGACGGCTATGGCTACACCTTC. Its translation is CASSRGDGYGYTF. The chain combines TRBV28 with TRBJ1-2, with D possibly matching TRBD1 (5 bases). The CDR3 loop spans 13 amino acids. V lost 5 bases to trimming and J lost 4 bases, with 11 bases between them. In germline, CDR1 is MDHEN, CDR2 SYDVKM.

Comment on this clonotype: The junction differs from germline at one of its ends, possibly a read error. The chain uses TRBV5-4 and TRBJ2-5; D is possibly TRBD2 (5 bases). Germline V gene lookup returns CDR1 SGHNT and CDR2 YYREEE (reference sequence). There are 11 residues in the CDR3. CDR3 region: CASSFGISFAF. The CDR3 DNA follows: TGTGCCAGCAGCTTCGGGATTAGTTTCGCCTTC.

The chain couples TRBV7-6 to TRBJ2-2; 8 bases align to TRBD2. V was pared by 5 bases and J by 3 bases, with 5 bases of the junction left unmatched. The germline V gene encodes CDR1 SGHVS and CDR2 FNYEAQ. The CDR3 has 15 amino acids. The CDR3 region has the DNA TGTGCCAGCAGCCCCGGGACTAGTGACACCGGGGAGCTGTTTTTT. It encodes CASSPGTSDTGELFF.

At least ten counts were recorded for this clonotype. The chain joins TRBV29-1 to TRBJ2-3; TRBD2 matches 9 bases. V gave up 1 base and J gave up 0 bases; unmatched junction bases: 20. Germline V gene lookup returns CDR1 SQVTM and CDR2 ANQGSEA. The CDR3 contains 21 residues. This chain's CDR3 is CSVEGQAQGITTSGSTDTQYF. CDR3 nucleotides: TGCAGCGTTGAAGGTCAGGCACAGGGAATAACTACTAGCGGGAGCACAGATACGCAGTATTTT.

This clonotype was observed a handful of times. The rearrangement joins TRBV20-1 to TRBJ2-7; D is uncertain. In germline, CDR1 is DFQATT, CDR2 SNEGSKA (reference sequence). The CDR3 length is 13 residues. V shed 3 bases and J shed 12 bases, with 21 bases lying between them. The CDR3 DNA reads as TGCAGTGCTAGTGGGCACCAGGTTGCCCCCACGTACTTC. Its protein is CSASGHQVAPTYF.

The rearrangement uses TRBV7-9 and TRBJ1-6; D not certain. The CDR3 totals 14 residues. Trimming shortened V by 3 bases and J by 5 bases, and 8 bases separated the two germline ends. The germline CDR1 and CDR2 sequences are SEHNR and FQNEAQ (reference sequence). The CDR3 nucleotides are TGTGCCAGCAGCTTTTTCAGTAATAATTCACCCCTCCACTTT. Its translation is CASSFFSNNSPLHF.

This clonotype has just a few counts. The chain has TRBV11-3 and TRBJ2-1, with no clear D. V lost 5 bases and J 0 bases, leaving 11 bases between the germline ends. Germline V gene lookup returns CDR1 SGHNT and CDR2 YENEEA. The CDR3 length is 15 residues. The CDR3 DNA is TGTGCCAGCAGCATCTCGGTGAGCTCCTACAATGAGCAGTTCTTC. Protein sequence: CASSISVSSYNEQFF.

This clonotype was recorded a few times. This chain joins TRBV29-1 and TRBJ1-1; D is unclear. V was pared by 5 bases and J by 4 bases, with 11 bases between. Germline values: CDR1 SQVTM, CDR2 ANQGSEA. The CDR3 extends over 12 amino acids. The CDR3 loop reads CSVINPSTEAFF. In nucleotides, the CDR3 is TGCAGCGTTATCAACCCATCCACTGAAGCTTTCTTT. The variable domain in full, with the rest retrieved from reference TRBV29-1 and TRBJ1-1, is SAVISQKPSRDICQRGTSLTIQCQVDSQVTMMFWYRQQPGQSLTLIATANQGSEATYESGFVIDKFPISRPNLTFSTLTVSNMSPEDSSIYLCSVINPSTEAFFGQGTRLTVV.

This clonotype was seen more than once but under ten times. The V and J genes are TRBV29-1 and TRBJ2-3; unclear D gene. In germline, CDR1 is SQVTM, CDR2 ANQGSEA. Trimming stripped 5 bases from V and 2 bases from J, with 14 bases between. The CDR3 has 14 residues. The CDR3 spells CSVRQVGTTDTQYF. In DNA form, the CDR3 reads TGCAGCGTTCGGCAGGTGGGCACCACAGATACGCAGTATTTT.

This clonotype was counted at least ten times. The genes are TRBV10-3 and TRBJ1-2; no firm D call. This CDR3 has 12 amino acids. Trimming removed 10 bases from V and 5 bases from J, with 14 bases in between. From germline, CDR1 is ENHRY and CDR2 SYGVKD. The CDR3 DNA reads TGTGCCACCGGACGGGGAATTTATGGCTACACCTTC. Protein sequence: CATGRGIYGYTF.

This clonotype was found many times. The genes are TRBV25-1 and TRBJ1-4; 9 nucleotides align to TRBD1. With 4 bases clipped from V and 4 bases from J, the junction kept 4 bases outside the gene matches. The CDR3 spans 15 residues. Germline values: CDR1 MGHDK, CDR2 SYGVNS. CDR3 loop: CASSGPGQGNEKLFF. The CDR3 DNA is TGTGCCAGCAGTGGCCCGGGACAGGGTAATGAAAAACTGTTTTTT.

The V and J genes are TRBV11-2 and TRBJ2-1; TRBD1 agrees at 10 bases. The junction had 8 bases not matched to a gene; V was cut back by 6 bases and J by 6 bases. Germline-derived CDR1 and CDR2 are SGHAT and FQNNGV. CDR3 length equals 15 residues. The CDR3 region has the DNA TGTGCCAGCAGGCGACCGGGACAGGGGCCCAATGAGCAGTTCTTC. This codes for CASRRPGQGPNEQFF.

In this sample, this clonotype turned up many times. This chain uses TRBV12-3 or TRBV12-4 with TRBJ2-2; D unresolved. Trimming removed 5 bases from V and 5 bases from J, with 9 bases in between. This CDR3 spans 13 amino acids. The CDR3 nucleotides are TGTGCCAGCAGTCCCGTGGTTACCGGGGAGCTGTTTTTT. Translated: CASSPVVTGELFF.

This clonotype turned up a few times. The chain recombines TRBV6-2 or TRBV6-3 with TRBJ2-3; 7 nucleotides agree with TRBD1. CDR3 length: 14 residues. Trimming took 6 bases from V and 6 from J; bases not matched to a gene: 9. Germline V gene sequence: CDR1 MNHEY, CDR2 SVGEGT. The CDR3 is CASRPRTGVDTQYF. The DNA for the CDR3 is TGTGCCAGCAGACCCAGGACAGGAGTCGATACGCAGTATTTT.

This clonotype was counted between two and nine times. The rearrangement joins TRBV7-2 to TRBJ1-2, with D uncertain. From germline, CDR1 is SGHTA and CDR2 FQGNSA. V dropped 1 base and J dropped 8 bases, with 14 bases sitting between them. CDR3 size: 14 residues. DNA for the CDR3: TGTGCCAGCAGCTTAGGGGTCGGGATGGGCGGCTACACCTTC. This codes for CASSLGVGMGGYTF. The variable domain in full, with the rest retrieved from reference TRBV7-2 and TRBJ1-2, is GAGVSQSPSNKVTEKGKDVELRCDPISGHTALYWYRQSLGQGLEFLIYFQGNSAPDKSGLPSDRFSAERTGGSVSTLTIQRTQQEDSAVYLCASSLGVGMGGYTFGSGTRLTVV.

The CDR3 protein is CSCGQGSNQPQHF. CDR3 bases: TGCAGTTGCGGACAGGGGAGCAATCAGCCCCAGCATTTT. This chain uses TRBV20-1 with TRBJ1-5; 9 nucleotides line up with TRBD1. The CDR3 length is 13 residues. The germline V gene encodes CDR1 DFQATT and CDR2 SNEGSKA (reference sequence). The trim removed 8 bases at V and 1 base at J, leaving 3 bases unmatched.

Only a few counts were recorded for this clonotype. J is TRBJ2-5 and V is TRBV20-1; possibly TRBD1 for D (5 bases). Trimming pared 5 bases from V and 6 bases from J, leaving 10 bases between. Germline CDR1 DFQATT, CDR2 SNEGSKA (reference sequence). The CDR3 spans 11 residues. CDR3 protein: CSAYSGKTQYF. As DNA, the CDR3 is TGCAGTGCTTATTCAGGGAAGACCCAGTACTTC.

The chain is built from TRBV20-1 and TRBJ2-7; possibly TRBD2 for D (6 bases). Germline V gene sequence: CDR1 DFQATT, CDR2 SNEGSKA (reference sequence). V lost 6 bases and J 7 bases, leaving 25 bases between the germline ends. The CDR3 sequence is 15 residues long. CDR3 in amino acids: CSAYKAGTGVMEQYF. CDR3 sequence (DNA): TGCAGTGCCTACAAGGCAGGGACTGGAGTAATGGAGCAGTACTTC.

This clonotype has more than one count but fewer than ten. This chain connects TRBV6-2 or TRBV6-3 to TRBJ2-3, with a possible D match to TRBD2 (7 bases). V was cut by 8 bases and J by 4 bases, with 19 bases left in between. The germline V gene encodes CDR1 MNHEY and CDR2 SVGEGT. The CDR3 covers 15 residues. The CDR3 is CASSRGAKVPDTQYF. The CDR3 DNA reads TGTGCCAGCTCACGGGGGGCGAAAGTTCCAGATACGCAGTATTTT.

This clonotype occurred a few times. The chain recombines TRBV11-2 with TRBJ2-7; TRBD1 might be the D (6 bases). V lost 5 bases and J lost 5, with 16 bases in between. Germline V gene lookup returns CDR1 SGHAT and CDR2 FQNNGV. The CDR3 length is 14 residues. CDR3 loop: CASSPDRVQNEQYF. CDR3 nucleotides: TGTGCCAGCAGCCCGGACAGAGTACAGAACGAGCAGTACTTC.

This clonotype was recorded many times. The chain combines TRBV19 with TRBJ2-7; D unresolved. Germline V gives CDR1 LNHDA, CDR2 SQIVND (reference sequence). CDR3 length equals 13 residues. V was trimmed by 3 bases and J by 1 base, leaving 7 bases between them. The DNA for the CDR3 is TGTGCCAGTAGTATCCCCGGTTCCTACGAGCAGTACTTC. This translates into CASSIPGSYEQYF.

V gene TRBV11-2 combines with J gene TRBJ2-3; D is perhaps TRBD2 (6 bases). Germline-derived CDR1 and CDR2 are SGHAT and FQNNGV. The CDR3 covers 13 residues. V gave up 4 bases and J gave up 3 bases, with 8 bases separating them. CDR3 DNA sequence: TGTGCCAGCAGCTCGACTAGGACAGATACGCAGTATTTT. Its protein product is CASSSTRTDTQYF. Combining the CDR3 with reference TRBV11-2 and TRBJ2-3 gives the whole variable domain EAGVAQSPRYKIIEKRQSVAFWCNPISGHATLYWYQQILGQGPKLLIQFQNNGVVDDSQLPKDRFSAERLKGVDSTLKIQPAKLEDSAVYLCASSSTRTDTQYFGPGTRLTVL.

This chain joins TRBV6-5 and TRBJ2-3, with a tentative D call TRBD2 (6 bases). Trimming removed 0 bases from V and 2 bases from J, with 15 bases in between. CDR1 and CDR2 (germline): MNHEY, SVGAGI. The CDR3 spans 17 residues. CDR3 nucleotide sequence: TGTGCCAGCAGTTACTCGAAAGGCGCGGGGAACACAGATACGCAGTATTTT. Protein product: CASSYSKGAGNTDTQYF.

The genes are TRBV3-2 and TRBJ1-5; TRBD1, the D gene given by the table, was not confirmed from the DNA. TRBV3-2 is given as a pseudogene. This CDR3 is 17 amino acids long. This CDR3 reads CASSRLLRTGNNQPQHF. The CDR3 nucleotides are TGTGCCAGCAGCCGCCTGTTGAGGACAGGGAACAATCAGCCCCAGCATTTT.

This clonotype was seen only a few times. The chain combines TRBV7-2 with TRBJ2-3, with D uncertain. The germline V gene encodes CDR1 SGHTA and CDR2 FQGNSA. The length of the CDR3 is 15 residues. The V gene lost 5 bases and the J gene lost 0 bases, with 12 bases spanning the gap. The CDR3 region is CASSQRWGSTDTQYF. In DNA, the CDR3 is TGTGCCAGCAGCCAGAGGTGGGGAAGCACAGATACGCAGTATTTT.

The CDR3 DNA reads TGCGCCAGCAGCTTGGAACCAAACCGGGGAGATACGCAGTATTTT. Its translation: CASSLEPNRGDTQYF. The chain is built from TRBV5-1 and TRBJ2-3; D is possibly TRBD2 (5 bases). Per germline, CDR1 SGHRS and CDR2 YFSETQ. Trimming left V 0 bases short and J 5 bases short, with 13 bases between. There are 15 residues in the CDR3.

This clonotype was detected a few times. The chain carries TRBV2 and TRBJ2-1; the D is unclear. The V end was cut by 6 bases, the J end by 7 bases, with 13 bases between. The germline CDR1 and CDR2 sequences are SNHLY and FYNNEI. The CDR3 is 13 residues long. The CDR3 DNA reads as TGTGCCAGCAGCCTGACCGTTACGAATGAGCAGTTCTTC. Its translation: CASSLTVTNEQFF.

V gene TRBV7-6 combines with J gene TRBJ2-7, with D possibly being TRBD2 (6 bases). The length of the CDR3 is 13 residues. CDR1 and CDR2 from the germline V gene are SGHVS and FNYEAQ. V was pared by 5 bases and J by 3 bases, with 11 bases between. The CDR3 sequence: CASSPGDGYEQYF. In DNA form, the CDR3 reads TGTGCCAGCAGCCCGGGGGACGGCTACGAGCAGTACTTC.

The V gene is TRBV7-6, the J gene TRBJ2-2, with TRBD2 as a possible D gene (7 bases). The CDR3 is made up of 16 amino acids. The germline CDR1 and CDR2 sequences are SGHVS and FNYEAQ. Trimming removed 1 base from V and 5 bases from J, with 14 bases in between. CDR3 DNA sequence: TGTGCCAGCAGCTTAGACGGACTAGGGGGTACCGGGGAGCTGTTTTTT. It codes for CASSLDGLGGTGELFF.